This TCR beta chain appears in the sequencing data of a study of blood T cell repertoires in COVID-19. Looking at the study overall: The United States, Italy and Spain were the sources of the acute and convalescent COVID-19 samples.

The V segment lost 2 bases and the J segment 8 bases; nucleotides outside the gene matches: 5. The CDR3 length is 14 residues. Per germline, CDR1 MNHEY and CDR2 SMNVEV (reference sequence). Enrolment of Seattle patients took place during active infection, and they were followed longitudinally. Original processing methods: Scientists estimated how many nucleated cells there were by amplifying reference gene primers. Clones were sequenced by immunoSEQ multiplex PCR, and TCRdb holds only the in-frame ones, with some missing. That table is the source of V, J and clone size, and D and trimming were worked out from the DNA. The sample yields approximately 150,000 clones, less than 90% seen once.

The source material was peripheral blood. The rearrangement uses TRBV27 and TRBJ2-1, with 8 nucleotides matching TRBD1. The receptor was derived from a human donor with COVID-19, enrolled during active disease. The donor label of this sample is uncertain. The CDR3 DNA is TGTGCCAGCAGTTTAGGCAGGGGGCTGGATGAGCAGTTCTTC. Translation gives CASSLGRGLDEQFF.